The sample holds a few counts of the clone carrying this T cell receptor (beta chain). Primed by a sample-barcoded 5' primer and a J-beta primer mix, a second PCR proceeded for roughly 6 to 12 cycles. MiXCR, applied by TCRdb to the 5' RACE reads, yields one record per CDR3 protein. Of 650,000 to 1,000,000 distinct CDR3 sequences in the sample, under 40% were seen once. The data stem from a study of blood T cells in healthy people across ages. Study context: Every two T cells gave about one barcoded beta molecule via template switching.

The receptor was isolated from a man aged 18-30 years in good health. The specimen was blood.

CDR3 amino acids: CATSTTGGLQMNTEAFF. For the CDR3, the DNA is TGTGCCACCAGCACGACAGGGGGCTTGCAGATGAACACTGAAGCTTTCTTT. This sequence joins TRBV15 and TRBJ1-1, with TRBD1 identical over 10 bases. Germline V gene lookup returns CDR1 LNHNV and CDR2 YYDKDF (reference sequence). The V and J ends lost 4 bases and 0 bases, in that order; junction bases with no gene match: 8. There are 17 residues in the CDR3.